The rows below give T cell receptor beta chains drawn from one sample of a study of CD8 T cells in Susac syndrome. TCRdb reanalysed the immunoSEQ multiplex PCR reads using MiXCR and keeps one entry per CDR3 protein. Among 250,000 to 300,000 distinct CDR3 sequences listed, 89% were seen once. The sample taken for sequencing was CD8+ T cells from PBMCs. The receptors derive from a human donor with multiple sclerosis. CDR3s include the opening cysteine and the closing phenylalanine or tryptophan. Fields, in order: clone size, J gene, D gene, V gene, CDR3 DNA, CDR3 protein. The D gene is left open where the match is weak. The size field is filled for only some rows; it gives once, few, many or a size class.

clone_size: NA; j_call: TRBJ2-5; d_call: TRBD2; v_call: TRBV7-8; cdr3_nt: TGTGCCAGCAATCTACCACGCCGATTCGGGGGTGGGGGGGAGTTGGAGACCCAGTACTTC; cdr3_aa: CASNLPRRFGGGGELETQYF
clone_size: NA; j_call: TRBJ2-7; d_call: NA; v_call: TRBV20-1; cdr3_nt: TGCAGTGCTCTCGATAGGACCTCCAATTGGTACGAGCAGTACTTC; cdr3_aa: CSALDRTSNWYEQYF
clone_size: NA; j_call: TRBJ1-2; d_call: NA; v_call: TRBV7-9; cdr3_nt: TGTGCCAGCAGCCTAGAGACAGGTGCCGGCTATGGCTACACCTTC; cdr3_aa: CASSLETGAGYGYTF
clone_size: NA; j_call: TRBJ1-4; d_call: TRBD1; v_call: TRBV29-1; cdr3_nt: TGCAGCGTTGAAGAGGGGACAGGGGATGAAAAACTGTTTTTT; cdr3_aa: CSVEEGTGDEKLFF
clone_size: NA; j_call: TRBJ2-3; d_call: TRBD2; v_call: TRBV6-2/TRBV6-3; cdr3_nt: TGTGCCAGCAGGGGGCGGGGGAATACGCAGTATTTT; cdr3_aa: CASRGRGNTQYF
clone_size: NA; j_call: TRBJ1-6; d_call: NA; v_call: TRBV6-5; cdr3_nt: TGTGCCAGCAGTTACGGCTTATTAGGGGGGCTTTGGAATTCACCCCTCCACTTT; cdr3_aa: CASSYGLLGGLWNSPLHF
clone_size: once; j_call: TRBJ1-2; d_call: NA; v_call: TRBV28; cdr3_nt: TGTGCCAGCAGAGATTCCTTTAACTATGGCTACACCTTC; cdr3_aa: CASRDSFNYGYTF
clone_size: NA; j_call: TRBJ1-1; d_call: NA; v_call: TRBV5-1; cdr3_nt: TGCGCCAGCACCAAGCAGGGGAATGAAGCTTTCTTT; cdr3_aa: CASTKQGNEAFF
clone_size: NA; j_call: TRBJ1-2; d_call: NA; v_call: TRBV4-3; cdr3_nt: TGCGCCAGCAGCCAAGGTATCAATACGTCAGGCTACACCTTC; cdr3_aa: CASSQGINTSGYTF
clone_size: NA; j_call: TRBJ2-7; d_call: TRBD1; v_call: TRBV28; cdr3_nt: TGTGCCAGCAGTTTTCCGAGGACAGGCGCTATCCTGAGCTCCTACGAGCAGTACTTC; cdr3_aa: CASSFPRTGAILSSYEQYF
clone_size: NA; j_call: TRBJ2-1; d_call: TRBD1; v_call: TRBV27; cdr3_nt: TGTGCCAGCAGTTTAGTCGGGGCAGGGGGCGTATACAATGAGCAGTTCTTC; cdr3_aa: CASSLVGAGGVYNEQFF
clone_size: NA; j_call: TRBJ1-1; d_call: NA; v_call: TRBV4-3; cdr3_nt: TGCGCCAGCAGCCAAGATGAGGGGGGCTGGGACACTGAAGCTTTCTTT; cdr3_aa: CASSQDEGGWDTEAFF
clone_size: NA; j_call: TRBJ2-1; d_call: NA; v_call: TRBV20-1; cdr3_nt: TGCAGTGCTAGACTGAGACGTAGCACCTACAATGAGCAGTTCTTC; cdr3_aa: CSARLRRSTYNEQFF
clone_size: NA; j_call: TRBJ2-3; d_call: TRBD1; v_call: TRBV19; cdr3_nt: TGTGCCAGTAGTACGGGACAGGGTGGACTGGGTACGCAGTATTTT; cdr3_aa: CASSTGQGGLGTQYF
clone_size: NA; j_call: TRBJ2-3; d_call: TRBD2; v_call: TRBV9; cdr3_nt: TGTGCCAGCAGAGCAAGCGGGACCGACACAGATACGCAGTATTTT; cdr3_aa: CASRASGTDTDTQYF
clone_size: NA; j_call: TRBJ1-4; d_call: TRBD1; v_call: TRBV7-2; cdr3_nt: TGTGCCAGCAGCTCGAGATCCGGGACAGGGGATGAAAAACTGTTTTTT; cdr3_aa: CASSSRSGTGDEKLFF
clone_size: NA; j_call: TRBJ2-5; d_call: TRBD1; v_call: TRBV7-3; cdr3_nt: TGTGCCAGCAGCCCGGTCCCCGGGACAGGGGGCGGTGAGACCCAGTACTTC; cdr3_aa: CASSPVPGTGGGETQYF
clone_size: NA; j_call: TRBJ2-7; d_call: NA; v_call: TRBV5-1; cdr3_nt: TGCGCCAGCAGCTTGGTGCAGGGGAGGCGCGAGCAGTACTTC; cdr3_aa: CASSLVQGRREQYF
clone_size: NA; j_call: TRBJ1-3; d_call: NA; v_call: TRBV4-1; cdr3_nt: TGCGCCAGCAGCCAAGATGACGGTCGTGGAAACACCATATATTTT; cdr3_aa: CASSQDDGRGNTIYF
clone_size: few; j_call: TRBJ2-7; d_call: NA; v_call: TRBV6-6; cdr3_nt: TGTGCCAGCAGTTACTCCGACAGTTTCTCCTACGAGCAGTACTTC; cdr3_aa: CASSYSDSFSYEQYF